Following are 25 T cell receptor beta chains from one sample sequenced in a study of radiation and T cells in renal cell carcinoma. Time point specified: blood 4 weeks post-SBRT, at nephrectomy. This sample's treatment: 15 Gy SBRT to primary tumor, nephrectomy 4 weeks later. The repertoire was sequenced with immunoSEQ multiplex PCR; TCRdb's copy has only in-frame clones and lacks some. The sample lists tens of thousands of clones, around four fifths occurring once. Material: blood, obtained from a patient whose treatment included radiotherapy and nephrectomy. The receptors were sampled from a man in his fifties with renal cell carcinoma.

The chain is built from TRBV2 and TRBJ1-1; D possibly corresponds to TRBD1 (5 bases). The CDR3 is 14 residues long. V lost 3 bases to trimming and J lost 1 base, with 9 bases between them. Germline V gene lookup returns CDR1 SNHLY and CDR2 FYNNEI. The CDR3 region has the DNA TGTGCCAGCAGTGATGTTCAGGGGAACACTGAAGCTTTCTTT. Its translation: CASSDVQGNTEAFF.

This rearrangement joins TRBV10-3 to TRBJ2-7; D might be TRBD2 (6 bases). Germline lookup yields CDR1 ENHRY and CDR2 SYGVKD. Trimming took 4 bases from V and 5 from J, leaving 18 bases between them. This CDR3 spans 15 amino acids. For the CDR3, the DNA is TGTGCCATCAGTGGGGAGACTAGTATGTTGAACGAGCAGTACTTC. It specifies CAISGETSMLNEQYF.

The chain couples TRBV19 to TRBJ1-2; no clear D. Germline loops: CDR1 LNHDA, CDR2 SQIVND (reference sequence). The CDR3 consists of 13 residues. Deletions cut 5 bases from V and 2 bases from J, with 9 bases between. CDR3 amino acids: CASSLPANYGYTF. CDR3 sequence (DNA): TGTGCCAGTAGTCTTCCAGCGAACTATGGCTACACCTTC.

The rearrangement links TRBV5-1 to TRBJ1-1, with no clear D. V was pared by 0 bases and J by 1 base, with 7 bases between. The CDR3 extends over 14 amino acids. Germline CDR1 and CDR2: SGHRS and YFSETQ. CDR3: CASSLGPPNTEAFF. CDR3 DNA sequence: TGCGCCAGCAGCTTGGGACCGCCGAACACTGAAGCTTTCTTT.

CDR3 in amino acids: CASSLQGVNQPQHF. In DNA, the CDR3 is TGTGCCAGCAGCTTACAGGGGGTGAATCAGCCCCAGCATTTT. V is TRBV5-6 and J is TRBJ1-5, with 8 bases lining up with TRBD1. The CDR3 sequence is 14 residues long. With V trimmed by 2 bases and J by 4 bases, 2 bases remained unmatched. The germline V gene encodes CDR1 SGHDT and CDR2 YYEEEE.

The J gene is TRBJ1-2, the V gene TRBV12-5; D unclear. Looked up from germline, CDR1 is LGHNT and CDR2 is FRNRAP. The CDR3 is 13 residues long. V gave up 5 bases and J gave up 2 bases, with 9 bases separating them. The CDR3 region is CASGRTENYGYTF. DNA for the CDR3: TGTGCTAGTGGTCGTACAGAGAACTATGGCTACACCTTC.

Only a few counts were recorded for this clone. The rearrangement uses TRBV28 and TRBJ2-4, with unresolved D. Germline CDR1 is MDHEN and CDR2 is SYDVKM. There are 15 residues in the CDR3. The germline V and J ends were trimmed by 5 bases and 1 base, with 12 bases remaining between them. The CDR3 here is CASSRGDTAKNIQYF. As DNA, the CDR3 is TGTGCCAGCAGTCGCGGTGATACGGCCAAAAACATTCAGTACTTC. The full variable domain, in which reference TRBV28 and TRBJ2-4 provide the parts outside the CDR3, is DVKVTQSSRYLVKRTGEKVFLECVQDMDHENMFWYRQDPGLGLRLIYFSYDVKMKEKGDIPEGYSVSREKKERFSLILESASTNQTSMYLCASSRGDTAKNIQYFGAGTRLSVL.

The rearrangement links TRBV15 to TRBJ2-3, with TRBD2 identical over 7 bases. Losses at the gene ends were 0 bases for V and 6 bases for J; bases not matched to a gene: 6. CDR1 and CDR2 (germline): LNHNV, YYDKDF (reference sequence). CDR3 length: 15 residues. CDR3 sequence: CATSRDAGEGDTQYF. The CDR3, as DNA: TGTGCCACCAGCAGAGACGCGGGGGAGGGCGATACGCAGTATTTT.

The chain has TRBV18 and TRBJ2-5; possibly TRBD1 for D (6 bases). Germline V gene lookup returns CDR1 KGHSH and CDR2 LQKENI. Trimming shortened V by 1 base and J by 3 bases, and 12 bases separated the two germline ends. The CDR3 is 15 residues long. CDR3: CASSPRSGEKETQYF. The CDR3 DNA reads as TGTGCCAGCTCACCACGCTCAGGGGAGAAAGAGACCCAGTACTTC. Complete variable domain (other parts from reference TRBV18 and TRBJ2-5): NAGVMQNPRHLVRRRGQEARLRCSPMKGHSHVYWYRQLPEEGLKFMVYLQKENIIDESGMPKERFSAEFPKEGPSILRIQQVVRGDSAAYFCASSPRSGEKETQYFGPGTRLLVL.

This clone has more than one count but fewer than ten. In nucleotides, the CDR3 is TGTGCCAGCAGCTTTAATTCACCCCTCCACTTT. This codes for CASSFNSPLHF. The chain employs TRBV7-9 and TRBJ1-6; D call uncertain. CDR3 size: 11 residues. Trimming took 3 bases from V and 6 from J, leaving 0 bases between them. In germline, CDR1 is SEHNR, CDR2 FQNEAQ (reference sequence).

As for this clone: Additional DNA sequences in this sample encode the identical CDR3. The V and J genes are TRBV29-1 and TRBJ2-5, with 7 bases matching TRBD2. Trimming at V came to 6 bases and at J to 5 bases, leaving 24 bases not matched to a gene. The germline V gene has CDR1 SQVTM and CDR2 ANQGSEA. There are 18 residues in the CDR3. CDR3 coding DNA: TGCAGCGTGCGGGGAGGGAGACCACGGACCGGGGGTGGGGAGACCCAGTACTTC. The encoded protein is CSVRGGRPRTGGGETQYF.

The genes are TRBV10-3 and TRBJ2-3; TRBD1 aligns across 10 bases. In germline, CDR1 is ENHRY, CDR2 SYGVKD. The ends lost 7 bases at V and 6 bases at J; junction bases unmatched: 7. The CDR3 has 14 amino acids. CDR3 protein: CAITGTGVGDTQYF. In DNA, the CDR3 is TGTGCCATCACTGGGACAGGGGTTGGGGATACGCAGTATTTT.

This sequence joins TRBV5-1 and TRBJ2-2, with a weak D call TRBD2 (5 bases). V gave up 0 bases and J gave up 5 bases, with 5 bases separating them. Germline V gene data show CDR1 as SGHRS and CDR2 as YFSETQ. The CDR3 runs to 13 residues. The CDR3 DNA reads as TGCGCCAGCAGCTTGGGCGGGACCGGGGAGCTGTTTTTT. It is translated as CASSLGGTGELFF.

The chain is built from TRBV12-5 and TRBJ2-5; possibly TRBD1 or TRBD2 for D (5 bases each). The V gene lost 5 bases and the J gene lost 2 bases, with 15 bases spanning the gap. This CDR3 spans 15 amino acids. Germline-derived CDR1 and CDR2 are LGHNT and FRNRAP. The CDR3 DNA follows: TGTGCTAGTGGTAAAACGCCGGGACCACAAGAGACCCAGTACTTC. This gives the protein CASGKTPGPQETQYF.

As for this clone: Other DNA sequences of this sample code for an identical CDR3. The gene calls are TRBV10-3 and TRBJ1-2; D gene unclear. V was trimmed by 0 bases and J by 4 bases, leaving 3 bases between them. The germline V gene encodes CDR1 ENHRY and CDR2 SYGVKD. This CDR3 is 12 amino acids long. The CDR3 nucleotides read TGTGCCATCAGTGAGTCCGGCTATGGCTACACCTTC. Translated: CAISESGYGYTF.

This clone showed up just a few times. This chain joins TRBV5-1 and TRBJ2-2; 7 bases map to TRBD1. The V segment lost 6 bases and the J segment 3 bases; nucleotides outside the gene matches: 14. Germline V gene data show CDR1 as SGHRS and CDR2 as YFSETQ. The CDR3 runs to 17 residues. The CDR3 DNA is TGCGCCAGCAAGCTCGCTAAAGGGGGCGCGGACACCGGGGAGCTGTTTTTT. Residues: CASKLAKGGADTGELFF.

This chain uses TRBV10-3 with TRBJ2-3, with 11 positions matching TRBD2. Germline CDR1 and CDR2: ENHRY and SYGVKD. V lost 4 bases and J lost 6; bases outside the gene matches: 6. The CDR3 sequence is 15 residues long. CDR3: CAISALAGGLDTQYF. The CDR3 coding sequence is TGTGCCATCAGTGCGCTAGCGGGAGGATTGGATACGCAGTATTTT.

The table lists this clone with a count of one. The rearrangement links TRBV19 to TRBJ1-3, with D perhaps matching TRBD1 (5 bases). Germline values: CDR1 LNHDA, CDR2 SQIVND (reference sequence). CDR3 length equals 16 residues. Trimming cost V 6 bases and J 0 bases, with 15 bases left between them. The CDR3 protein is CASSPGDSRSGNTIYF. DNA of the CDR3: TGTGCCAGTAGCCCGGGGGACTCACGCTCTGGAAACACCATATATTTT.

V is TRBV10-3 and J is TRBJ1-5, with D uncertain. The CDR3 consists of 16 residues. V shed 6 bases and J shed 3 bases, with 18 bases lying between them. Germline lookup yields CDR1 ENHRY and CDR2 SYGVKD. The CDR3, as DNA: TGTGCCATCAGGGTGGGCAGTGGTGGAGACAATCAGCCCCAGCATTTT. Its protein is CAIRVGSGGDNQPQHF.

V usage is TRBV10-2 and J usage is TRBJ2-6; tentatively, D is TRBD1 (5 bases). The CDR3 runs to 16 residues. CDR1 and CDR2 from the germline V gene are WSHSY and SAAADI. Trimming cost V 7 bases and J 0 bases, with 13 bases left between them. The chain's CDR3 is CASTERGSSGANVLTF. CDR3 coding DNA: TGCGCCAGCACCGAAAGGGGAAGCTCTGGGGCCAACGTCCTGACTTTC.

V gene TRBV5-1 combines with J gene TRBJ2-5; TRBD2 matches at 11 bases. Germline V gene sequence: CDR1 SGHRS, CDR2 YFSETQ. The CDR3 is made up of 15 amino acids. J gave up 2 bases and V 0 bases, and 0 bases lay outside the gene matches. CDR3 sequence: CASSLASGGQETQYF. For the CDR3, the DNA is TGCGCCAGCAGCTTGGCTAGCGGGGGGCAAGAGACCCAGTACTTC.

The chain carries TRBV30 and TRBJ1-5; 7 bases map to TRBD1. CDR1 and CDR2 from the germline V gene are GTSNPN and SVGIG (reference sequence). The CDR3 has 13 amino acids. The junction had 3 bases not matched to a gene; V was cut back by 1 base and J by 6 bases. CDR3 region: CAWSGTGVQPQHF. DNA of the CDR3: TGTGCCTGGAGTGGTACAGGGGTTCAGCCCCAGCATTTT.

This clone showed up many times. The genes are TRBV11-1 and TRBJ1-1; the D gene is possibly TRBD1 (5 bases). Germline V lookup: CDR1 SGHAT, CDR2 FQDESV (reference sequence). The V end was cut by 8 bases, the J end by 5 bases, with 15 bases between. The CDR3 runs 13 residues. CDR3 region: CASLSGGGTEAFF. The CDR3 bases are TGTGCCAGCCTCAGTGGCGGGGGAACTGAAGCTTTCTTT.

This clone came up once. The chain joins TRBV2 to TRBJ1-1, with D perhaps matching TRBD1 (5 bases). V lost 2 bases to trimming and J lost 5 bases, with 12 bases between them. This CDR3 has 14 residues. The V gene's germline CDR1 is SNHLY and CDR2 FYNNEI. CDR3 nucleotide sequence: TGTGCCAGCAGTGAACGCTCGGGGGGAACTGAAGCTTTCTTT. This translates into CASSERSGGTEAFF.

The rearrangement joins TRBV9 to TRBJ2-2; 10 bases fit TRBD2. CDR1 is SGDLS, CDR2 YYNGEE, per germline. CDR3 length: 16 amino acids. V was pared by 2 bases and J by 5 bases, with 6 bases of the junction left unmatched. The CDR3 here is CASSVASGSGTGELFF. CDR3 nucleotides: TGTGCCAGCAGCGTTGCTAGCGGGAGCGGGACCGGGGAGCTGTTTTTT.